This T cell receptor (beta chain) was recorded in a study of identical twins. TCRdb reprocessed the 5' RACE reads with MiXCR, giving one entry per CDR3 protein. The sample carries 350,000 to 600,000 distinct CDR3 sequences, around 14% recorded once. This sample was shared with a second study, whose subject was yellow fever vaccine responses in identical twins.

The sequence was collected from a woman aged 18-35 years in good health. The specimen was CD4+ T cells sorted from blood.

The CDR3 region is CASRSDSLLYEQYF. CDR3 nucleotide sequence: TGCGCCAGCAGATCGGACAGCCTACTATACGAGCAGTACTTC. This chain connects TRBV10-2 to TRBJ2-7; TRBD1 might be the D (6 bases). Trimming removed 6 bases from V and 4 bases from J, with 16 bases in between. The germline V gene encodes CDR1 WSHSY and CDR2 SAAADI. The CDR3 sequence is 14 residues long.